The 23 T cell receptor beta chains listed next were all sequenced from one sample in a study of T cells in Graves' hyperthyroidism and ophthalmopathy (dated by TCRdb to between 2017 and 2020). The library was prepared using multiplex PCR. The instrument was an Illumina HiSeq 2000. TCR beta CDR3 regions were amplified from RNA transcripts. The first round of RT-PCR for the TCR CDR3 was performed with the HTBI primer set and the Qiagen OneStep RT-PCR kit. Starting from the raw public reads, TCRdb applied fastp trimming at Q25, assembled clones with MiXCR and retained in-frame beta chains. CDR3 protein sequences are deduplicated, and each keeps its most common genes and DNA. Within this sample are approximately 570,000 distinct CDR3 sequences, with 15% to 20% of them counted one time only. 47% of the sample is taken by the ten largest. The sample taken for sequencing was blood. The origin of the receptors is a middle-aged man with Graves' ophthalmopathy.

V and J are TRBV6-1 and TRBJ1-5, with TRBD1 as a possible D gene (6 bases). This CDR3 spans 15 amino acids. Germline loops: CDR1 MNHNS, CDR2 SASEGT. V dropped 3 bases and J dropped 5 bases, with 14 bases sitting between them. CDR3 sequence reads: CASSDSLRGYQPQHF. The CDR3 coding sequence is TGTGCCAGCAGTGACTCTCTAAGGGGGTATCAGCCCCAGCATTTT.

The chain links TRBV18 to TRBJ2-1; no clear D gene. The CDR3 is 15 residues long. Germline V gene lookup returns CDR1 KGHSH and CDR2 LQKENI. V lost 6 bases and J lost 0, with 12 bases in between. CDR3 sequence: CASSPCNRSYNEQFF. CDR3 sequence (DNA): TGTGCCAGCTCGCCCTGCAACCGCTCCTACAATGAGCAGTTCTTC.

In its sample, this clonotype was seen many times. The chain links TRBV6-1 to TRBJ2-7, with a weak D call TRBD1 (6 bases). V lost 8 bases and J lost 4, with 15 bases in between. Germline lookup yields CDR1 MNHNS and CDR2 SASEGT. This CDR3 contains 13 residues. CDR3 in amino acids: CASGTTGRYEQYF. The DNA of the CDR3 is TGTGCCAGCGGTACTACAGGGCGATACGAGCAGTACTTC.

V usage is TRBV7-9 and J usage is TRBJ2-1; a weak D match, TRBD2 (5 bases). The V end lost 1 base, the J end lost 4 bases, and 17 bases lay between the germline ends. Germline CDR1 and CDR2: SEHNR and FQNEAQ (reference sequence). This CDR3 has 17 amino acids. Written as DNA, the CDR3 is TGTGCCAGCAGCTTAGGCTCGCAACTAGTCATATACAATGAGCAGTTCTTC. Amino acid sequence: CASSLGSQLVIYNEQFF.

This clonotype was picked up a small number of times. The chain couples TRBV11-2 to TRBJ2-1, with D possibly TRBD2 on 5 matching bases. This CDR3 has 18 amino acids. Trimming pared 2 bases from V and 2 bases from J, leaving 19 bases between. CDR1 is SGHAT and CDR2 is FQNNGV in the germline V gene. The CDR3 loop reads CASSLRSLEAAPYNEQFF. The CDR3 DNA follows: TGTGCCAGCAGCTTACGTTCGTTAGAAGCGGCGCCCTACAATGAGCAGTTCTTC.

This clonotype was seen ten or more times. Here the CDR3 reads CASSYSGDQGDTQYF. The CDR3 DNA follows: TGTGCCAGCAGTTACTCAGGGGACCAGGGAGATACGCAGTATTTT. The J gene is TRBJ2-3, the V gene TRBV6-6; D may match TRBD1 or TRBD2 (5 bases each). This CDR3 is built from 15 residues. The V end lost 0 bases, the J end lost 5 bases, and 12 bases lay between the germline ends. CDR1 and CDR2 from the germline V gene are MNHNY and SVGAGI (reference sequence).

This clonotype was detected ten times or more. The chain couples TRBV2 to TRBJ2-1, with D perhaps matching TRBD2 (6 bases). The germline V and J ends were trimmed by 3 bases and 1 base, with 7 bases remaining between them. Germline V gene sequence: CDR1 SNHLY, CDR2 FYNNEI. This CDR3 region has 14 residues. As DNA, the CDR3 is TGTGCCAGCAGTGATCGGGAGTCCTACAATGAGCAGTTCTTC. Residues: CASSDRESYNEQFF.

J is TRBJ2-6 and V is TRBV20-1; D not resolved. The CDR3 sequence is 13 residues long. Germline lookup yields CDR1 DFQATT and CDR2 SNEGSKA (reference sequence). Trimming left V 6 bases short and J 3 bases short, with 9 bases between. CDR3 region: CSAPLRGANVLTF. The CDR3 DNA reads TGCAGTGCCCCCCTGCGTGGGGCCAACGTCCTGACTTTC.

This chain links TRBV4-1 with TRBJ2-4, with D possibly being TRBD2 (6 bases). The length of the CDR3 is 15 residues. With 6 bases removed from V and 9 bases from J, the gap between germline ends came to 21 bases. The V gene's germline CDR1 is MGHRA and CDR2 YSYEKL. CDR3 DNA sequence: TGCGCCAGCAGTCCCCGCTTGAACCGGGGGAGCATTCAGTACTTC. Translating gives CASSPRLNRGSIQYF.

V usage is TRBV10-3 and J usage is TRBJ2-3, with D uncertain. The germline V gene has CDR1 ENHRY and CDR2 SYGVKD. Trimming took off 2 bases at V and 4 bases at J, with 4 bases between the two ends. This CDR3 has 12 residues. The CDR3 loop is CAISETADTQYF. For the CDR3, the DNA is TGTGCCATCAGTGAGACTGCAGATACGCAGTATTTT.

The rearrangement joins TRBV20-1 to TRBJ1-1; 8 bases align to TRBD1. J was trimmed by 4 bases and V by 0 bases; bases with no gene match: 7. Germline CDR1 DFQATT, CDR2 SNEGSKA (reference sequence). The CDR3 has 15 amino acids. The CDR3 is CSAREAGQGTTEAFF. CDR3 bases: TGCAGTGCTAGAGAAGCTGGACAGGGCACCACTGAAGCTTTCTTT.

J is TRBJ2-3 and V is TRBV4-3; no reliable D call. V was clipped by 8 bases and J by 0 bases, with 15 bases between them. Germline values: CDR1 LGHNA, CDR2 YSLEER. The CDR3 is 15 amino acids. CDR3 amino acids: CASALGMISTDTQYF. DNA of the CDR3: TGCGCCAGCGCCCTGGGAATGATCAGCACAGATACGCAGTATTTT.

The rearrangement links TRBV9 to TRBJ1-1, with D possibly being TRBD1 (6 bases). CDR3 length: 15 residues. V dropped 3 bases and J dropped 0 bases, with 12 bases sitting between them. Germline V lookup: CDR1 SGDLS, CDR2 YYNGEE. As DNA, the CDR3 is TGTGCCAGCAGCGCCGGAGGGGGTTTGAACACTGAAGCTTTCTTT. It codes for CASSAGGGLNTEAFF.

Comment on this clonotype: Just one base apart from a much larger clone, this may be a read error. CDR3 nucleotide sequence: TGTGCCAGCAGTCTCGGACCGAATTTACCCCTCCACTTT. Amino acids: CASSLGPNLPLHF. The V gene is TRBV12-3 or TRBV12-4, the J gene TRBJ1-6; D call uncertain. This CDR3 comprises 13 residues.

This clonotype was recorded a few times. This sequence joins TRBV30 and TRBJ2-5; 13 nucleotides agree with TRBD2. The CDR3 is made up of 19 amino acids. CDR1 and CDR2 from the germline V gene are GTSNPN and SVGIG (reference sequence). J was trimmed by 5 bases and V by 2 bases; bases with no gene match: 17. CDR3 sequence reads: CAWSKGLAGVLSVWETQYF. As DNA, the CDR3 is TGTGCCTGGAGTAAAGGACTAGCGGGAGTCTTGTCGGTGTGGGAGACCCAGTACTTC.

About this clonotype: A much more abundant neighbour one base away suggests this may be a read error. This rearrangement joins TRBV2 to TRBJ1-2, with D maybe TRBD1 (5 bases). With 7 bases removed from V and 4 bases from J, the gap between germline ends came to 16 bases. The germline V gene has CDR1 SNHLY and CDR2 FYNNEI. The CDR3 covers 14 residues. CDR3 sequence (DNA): TGTGCCAGCACCACCGCTGGGGGTACCTATGGCTACACCTTC. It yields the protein CASTTAGGTYGYTF. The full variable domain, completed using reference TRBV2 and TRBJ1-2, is EPEVTQTPSHQVTQMGQEVILRCVPISNHLYFYWYRQILGQKVEFLVSFYNNEISEKSEIFDDQFSVERPDGSNFTLKIRSTKLEDSAMYFCASTTAGGTYGYTFGSGTRLTVV.

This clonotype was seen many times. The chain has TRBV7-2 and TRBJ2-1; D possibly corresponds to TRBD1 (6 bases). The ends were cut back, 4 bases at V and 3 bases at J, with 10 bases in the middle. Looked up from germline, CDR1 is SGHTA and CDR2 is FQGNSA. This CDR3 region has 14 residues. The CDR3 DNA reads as TGTGCCAGCAGCTATGGACAGCTCTACAATGAGCAGTTCTTC. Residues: CASSYGQLYNEQFF.

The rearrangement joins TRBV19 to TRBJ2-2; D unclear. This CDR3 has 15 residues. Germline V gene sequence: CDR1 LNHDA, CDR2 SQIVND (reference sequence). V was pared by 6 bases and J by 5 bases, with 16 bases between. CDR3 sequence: CASSTGRFRTGELFF. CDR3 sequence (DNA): TGTGCCAGTAGCACCGGGCGTTTTAGAACCGGGGAGCTGTTTTTT.

The DNA of the CDR3 is TGTGCCACCCCCGAGCAAAGGGGACGTGGCTACACCTTC. It yields the protein CATPEQRGRGYTF. The chain recombines TRBV12-3 or TRBV12-4 with TRBJ1-2; perhaps TRBD1 as D (5 bases). The length of the CDR3 is 13 residues. V lost 10 bases and J lost 7, with 19 bases in between.

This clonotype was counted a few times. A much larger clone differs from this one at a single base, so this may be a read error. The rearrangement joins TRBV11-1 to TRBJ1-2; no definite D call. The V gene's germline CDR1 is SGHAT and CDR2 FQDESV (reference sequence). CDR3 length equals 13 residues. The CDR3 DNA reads TGTGCCAGCGGCTTAGTGTCGGGCCGTGGCTACACCTTC. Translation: CASGLVSGRGYTF.

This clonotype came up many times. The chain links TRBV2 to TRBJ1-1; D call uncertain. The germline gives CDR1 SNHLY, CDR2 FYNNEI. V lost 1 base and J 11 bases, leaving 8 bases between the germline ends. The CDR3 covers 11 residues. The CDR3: CASSEGMKAFF. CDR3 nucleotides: TGTGCCAGCAGTGAAGGAATGAAGGCTTTCTTT.

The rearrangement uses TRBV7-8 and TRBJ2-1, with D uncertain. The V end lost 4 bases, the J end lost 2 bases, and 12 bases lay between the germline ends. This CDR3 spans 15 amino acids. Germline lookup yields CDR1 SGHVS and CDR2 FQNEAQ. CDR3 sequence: CASSSLNLPYNEQFF. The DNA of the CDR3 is TGTGCCAGCAGCTCCCTTAACCTCCCCTACAATGAGCAGTTCTTC.

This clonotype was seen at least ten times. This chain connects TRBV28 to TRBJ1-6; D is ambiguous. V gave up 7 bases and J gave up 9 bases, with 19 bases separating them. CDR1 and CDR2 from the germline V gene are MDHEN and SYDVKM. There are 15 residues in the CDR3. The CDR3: CASIHTGGLGSPLHF. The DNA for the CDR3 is TGTGCCAGCATCCACACCGGAGGGCTAGGTTCACCCCTCCACTTT.